This TCR beta chain was profiled in a study of CD4 T cell repertoires in COVID-19. CDR1 and CDR2 (germline): LNHDA, SQIVND (reference sequence). The CDR3 sequence is 14 residues long. The ends were cut back, 4 bases at V and 5 bases at J, with 14 bases in the middle. Clones were sequenced by immunoSEQ multiplex PCR, and TCRdb holds only the in-frame ones, with some missing. Of about 75,000 clones in the sample, around 82% are singletons; the top ten hold about 0.58%. The sample here was CD4+ T cells from peripheral blood, taken after recovery from COVID-19. This rearrangement joins TRBV19 to TRBJ2-5; no clear D gene. The sequence came from a human donor who had COVID-19. The CDR3 DNA follows: TGTGCCAGTAGTACCCAAGACACGAGGGAGACCCAGTACTTC. Protein: CASSTQDTRETQYF.